This TCR beta chain appears in the sequencing data of a study of T cells in Graves' hyperthyroidism and ophthalmopathy. Per the germline V gene, CDR1 is PRHDT and CDR2 is FYEKMQ (reference sequence). V shed 0 bases and J 1 base; nucleotides not matched to a gene: 5. CDR3 length: 17 amino acids. Study-wide findings and caveats: Through a model of 13 V-J features, ophthalmopathy was separated from stable hyperthyroidism.

This clonotype showed up many times. Its antigen remains unknown. A lack of ophthalmopathy progression within 18 months defined stable Graves' hyperthyroidism. It was RNA transcripts that yielded the amplified TCR beta CDR3 regions. The TCR CDR3 first-round RT-PCR relied on the HTBI primer set. From the multiplex PCR reads, TCRdb called clonotypes with MiXCR, one entry per CDR3 protein. The table has 460,000 or so distinct CDR3 sequences, 14% seen once. The chain links TRBV13 to TRBJ2-3, with 9 positions matching TRBD2. Specimen: blood. The TCR sequence derives from a woman under 30 with Graves' hyperthyroidism. The CDR3 DNA sequence: TGTGCCAGCAGCTTAGGATTAGCGGGAGTTCGCACAGATACGCAGTATTTT. Translation: CASSLGLAGVRTDTQYF.